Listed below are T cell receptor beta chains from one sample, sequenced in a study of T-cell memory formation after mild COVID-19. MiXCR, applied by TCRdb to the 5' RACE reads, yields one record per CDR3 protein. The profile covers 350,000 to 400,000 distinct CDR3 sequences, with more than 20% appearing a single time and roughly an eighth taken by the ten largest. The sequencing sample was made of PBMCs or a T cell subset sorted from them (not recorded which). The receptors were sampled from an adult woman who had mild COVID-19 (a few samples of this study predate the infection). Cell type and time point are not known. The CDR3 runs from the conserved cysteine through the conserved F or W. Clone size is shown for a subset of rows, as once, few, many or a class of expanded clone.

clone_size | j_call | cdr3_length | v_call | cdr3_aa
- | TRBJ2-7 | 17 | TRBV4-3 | CASSQDWVAHPDYEQYF
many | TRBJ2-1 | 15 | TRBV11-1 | CASSRTGNFYNEQFF
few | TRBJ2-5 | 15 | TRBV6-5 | CASSYSGNVLRTQYF
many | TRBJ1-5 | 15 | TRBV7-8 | CASSLGERSNQPQHF
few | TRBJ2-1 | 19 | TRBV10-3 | CAISESKGQGRDPYNEQFF
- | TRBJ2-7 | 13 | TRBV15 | CATSRDRIDEQYF
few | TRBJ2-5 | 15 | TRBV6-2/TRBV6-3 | CASSYEAKGQETQYF
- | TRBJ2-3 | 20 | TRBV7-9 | CASSGPRVLAGSSSTDTQYF
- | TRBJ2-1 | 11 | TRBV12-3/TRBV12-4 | CASSKPDEQFF
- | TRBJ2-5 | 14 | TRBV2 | CASKEREGPETQYF